Shown below are 17 T cell receptor beta chains from a single sample sequenced in a study of identical twins (TCRdb year 2016). To prepare the library, 5' RACE was applied. The data were produced on an Illumina HiSeq 2000. TCRdb redid the processing of the public reads, applying fastp at Q25 and MiXCR, and retained in-frame beta chains. For every CDR3 protein sequence, its rows merge into one entry that carries the most common genes and DNA. In this sample the table shows hundreds of thousands of distinct CDR3 sequences, less than 9% of which occur a single time. The ten largest clones take up less than 2.5% of the sample. This sample was shared with a second study, whose subject was yellow fever vaccine responses in identical twins.

The sequenced sample was memory (CD45RO+) T cells sorted from blood. The sample's cell subset or site label, decoded: CD45RO+ enriched T cells. All receptors derive from a woman younger than 35 in good health.

This clonotype was counted many times. The gene calls are TRBV20-1 and TRBJ2-2; 13 nucleotides match TRBD2. Germline V lookup: CDR1 DFQATT, CDR2 SNEGSKA (reference sequence). This CDR3 has 15 residues. The V and J ends lost 6 bases and 2 bases, in that order; junction bases with no gene match: 3. The CDR3 sequence is CSAGTSGTNTGELFF. DNA for the CDR3: TGCAGTGCCGGGACTAGCGGGACCAACACCGGGGAGCTGTTTTTT.

This clonotype appeared a few times. In DNA form, the CDR3 reads TGTGCCAGCAATATGAACCGGGACAGGGGAAGCGGTGGCTACACCTTC. The encoded protein is CASNMNRDRGSGGYTF. V usage is TRBV28 and J usage is TRBJ1-2, with 10 nucleotides matching TRBD1. The length of the CDR3 is 16 residues. Germline V gene data show CDR1 as MDHEN and CDR2 as SYDVKM. The V segment lost 7 bases and the J segment 7 bases; nucleotides outside the gene matches: 15.

The chain uses TRBV20-1 and TRBJ2-3; maybe TRBD1 (5 bases). The CDR3 spans 15 residues. Germline V gene lookup returns CDR1 DFQATT and CDR2 SNEGSKA (reference sequence). V dropped 3 bases and J dropped 2 bases, with 15 bases sitting between them. The CDR3 DNA reads as TGCAGTGCTAGGGATGGGGCCGTGATCACAGATACGCAGTATTTT. The encoded protein is CSARDGAVITDTQYF.

Many counts were recorded for this clonotype. This rearrangement joins TRBV28 to TRBJ2-3; perhaps TRBD2 as D (5 bases). This CDR3 is 15 amino acids long. Deletions cut 2 bases from V and 3 bases from J, with 12 bases between. CDR1 MDHEN and CDR2 SYDVKM come from the germline V gene. CDR3 nucleotide sequence: TGTGCCAGCAGTTTAAGAGGGCTCGTAACAGATACGCAGTATTTT. Its translation: CASSLRGLVTDTQYF.

Only a few counts were recorded for this clonotype. The chain combines TRBV6-6 with TRBJ2-1; D is ambiguous. Germline CDR1 reads MNHNY; CDR2 reads SVGAGI (reference sequence). Between the trimmed V and J ends, which lost 4 bases and 7 bases, there was a span of 8 bases. CDR3 length: 12 residues. CDR3 amino acids: CASSSSGNEQFF. The CDR3 region has the DNA TGTGCCAGCAGTTCCAGTGGAAATGAGCAGTTCTTC.

The rearrangement joins TRBV20-1 to TRBJ2-7, with TRBD2 identical over 7 bases. This CDR3 is 14 amino acids long. CDR1 and CDR2 from the germline V gene are DFQATT and SNEGSKA (reference sequence). With V trimmed by 6 bases and J by 4 bases, 12 bases remained unmatched. As DNA, the CDR3 is TGCAGTGCCACTTTGGGGGAGGGCCTATACGAGCAGTACTTC. Its protein product is CSATLGEGLYEQYF.

The rearrangement links TRBV28 to TRBJ2-3; D remains ambiguous. V was pared by 5 bases and J by 8 bases, with 11 bases between. There are 12 residues in the CDR3. Germline CDR1 is MDHEN and CDR2 is SYDVKM. The CDR3 sequence is CASSILTGTQYF. CDR3 nucleotides: TGTGCCAGCAGTATACTCACTGGTACGCAGTATTTT.

This clonotype was counted a few times. The rearrangement uses TRBV5-1 and TRBJ1-2; 7 nucleotides align to TRBD1. The CDR3 sequence is 15 residues long. J gave up 8 bases and V 5 bases, and 15 bases lay outside the gene matches. Germline loops: CDR1 SGHRS, CDR2 YFSETQ. The CDR3 coding sequence is TGCGCCAGCAGTTATATCTCACAGGGGACGGGAGGCTACACCTTC. It translates to CASSYISQGTGGYTF.

The chain joins TRBV5-1 to TRBJ1-5, with 7 bases lining up with TRBD1. This CDR3 region has 14 residues. From germline, CDR1 is SGHRS and CDR2 YFSETQ. The V segment lost 4 bases and the J segment 2 bases; nucleotides outside the gene matches: 3. DNA of the CDR3: TGCGCCAGCAGCACAGGGGATGGCAATCAGCCCCAGCATTTT. It specifies CASSTGDGNQPQHF.

The rearrangement uses TRBV12-3 or TRBV12-4 and TRBJ2-3, with unresolved D. The length of the CDR3 is 18 residues. Trimming left V 3 bases short and J 1 base short, with 20 bases between. The CDR3: CASSFGQVNLARTDTQYF. CDR3 in DNA: TGTGCCAGCAGTTTCGGGCAAGTAAATTTGGCCCGCACAGATACGCAGTATTTT.

This clonotype was observed a handful of times. This chain connects TRBV20-1 to TRBJ1-1; tentative D call: TRBD1 (5 bases). The V and J ends lost 4 bases and 1 base respectively, with 7 bases between them. The germline CDR1 and CDR2 sequences are DFQATT and SNEGSKA (reference sequence). This CDR3 is 12 amino acids long. CDR3 in amino acids: CSATRGNTEAFF. The CDR3 region has the DNA TGCAGTGCTACGAGGGGGAACACTGAAGCTTTCTTT.

The sample holds a few counts of this clonotype. The chain links TRBV29-1 to TRBJ1-1; perhaps TRBD1 as D (5 bases). This CDR3 region has 14 residues. The germline V gene encodes CDR1 SQVTM and CDR2 ANQGSEA. Trimming pared 6 bases from V and 4 bases from J, leaving 18 bases between. The CDR3 reads CSVELTPGGTEAFF. CDR3 in DNA: TGCAGCGTGGAACTGACCCCGGGGGGCACTGAAGCTTTCTTT.

This clonotype has ten or more counts. The V gene is TRBV27, the J gene TRBJ2-5; a possible D gene is TRBD2 (7 bases). V shed 8 bases and J shed 6 bases, with 19 bases lying between them. This CDR3 spans 14 amino acids. The germline gives CDR1 MNHEY, CDR2 SMNVEV (reference sequence). The DNA for the CDR3 is TGTGCCAGCGGGGGGGCCGGGACGTTAAAGACCCAGTACTTC. Translated: CASGGAGTLKTQYF.

This CDR3 reads CASSPPTSGATYNEQFF. The CDR3 coding sequence is TGTGCCAGCTCACCACCGACTAGCGGGGCCACCTACAATGAGCAGTTCTTC. The chain has TRBV18 and TRBJ2-1; 11 bases fit TRBD2. With 0 bases clipped from V and 2 bases from J, the junction kept 3 bases outside the gene matches. Germline assignment: CDR1 KGHSH and CDR2 LQKENI. CDR3 size: 17 residues. Combining the CDR3 with reference TRBV18 and TRBJ2-1 gives the whole variable domain NAGVMQNPRHLVRRRGQEARLRCSPMKGHSHVYWYRQLPEEGLKFMVYLQKENIIDESGMPKERFSAEFPKEGPSILRIQQVVRGDSAAYFCASSPPTSGATYNEQFFGPGTRLTVL.

The V call is TRBV5-1, the J call TRBJ2-3; 11 positions match TRBD2. This CDR3 comprises 16 residues. Germline CDR1 reads SGHRS; CDR2 reads YFSETQ. The V and J ends lost 4 bases and 2 bases, in that order; junction bases with no gene match: 6. The DNA of the CDR3 is TGCGCCAGCAGCCCCCGGACTAGCGGGCTCACAGATACGCAGTATTTT. This sequence encodes CASSPRTSGLTDTQYF.

The table lists this clonotype with many counts. V is TRBV5-1 and J is TRBJ1-1, with 7 bases fitting TRBD1. Germline CDR1 reads SGHRS; CDR2 reads YFSETQ. The CDR3 is made up of 15 amino acids. Trimming at V came to 4 bases and at J to 2 bases, leaving 8 bases not matched to a gene. The CDR3: CASSLDGQANTEAFF. Here the CDR3 DNA reads TGCGCCAGCAGCCTTGATGGACAGGCCAACACTGAAGCTTTCTTT.

J is TRBJ2-1 and V is TRBV20-1; 13 bases match TRBD2. The CDR3 loop spans 15 amino acids. J lost 7 bases, V lost 5 bases, and 8 bases had no gene match. From germline, CDR1 is DFQATT and CDR2 SNEGSKA (reference sequence). This chain's CDR3 is CSAPTSGRASNEQFF. The CDR3 DNA follows: TGCAGTGCTCCCACTAGCGGGAGGGCCTCGAATGAGCAGTTCTTC.